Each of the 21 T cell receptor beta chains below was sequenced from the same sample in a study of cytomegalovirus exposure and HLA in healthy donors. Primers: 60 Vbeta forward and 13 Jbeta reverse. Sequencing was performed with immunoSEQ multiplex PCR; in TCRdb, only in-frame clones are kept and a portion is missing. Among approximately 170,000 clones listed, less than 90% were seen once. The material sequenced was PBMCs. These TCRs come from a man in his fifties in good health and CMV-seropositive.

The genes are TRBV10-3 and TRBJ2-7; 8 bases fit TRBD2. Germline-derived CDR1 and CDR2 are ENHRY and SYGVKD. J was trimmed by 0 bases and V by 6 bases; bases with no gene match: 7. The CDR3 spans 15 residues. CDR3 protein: CAIRPSGPSSYEQYF. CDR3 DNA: TGTGCCATCAGACCTAGCGGGCCGAGCTCCTACGAGCAGTACTTC.

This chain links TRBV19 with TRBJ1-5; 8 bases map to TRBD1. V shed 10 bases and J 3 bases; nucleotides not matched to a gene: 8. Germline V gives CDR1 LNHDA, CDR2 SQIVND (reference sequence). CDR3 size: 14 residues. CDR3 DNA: TGTGCCACCGGTGACAGGGGATACAATCAGCCCCAGCATTTT. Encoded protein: CATGDRGYNQPQHF.

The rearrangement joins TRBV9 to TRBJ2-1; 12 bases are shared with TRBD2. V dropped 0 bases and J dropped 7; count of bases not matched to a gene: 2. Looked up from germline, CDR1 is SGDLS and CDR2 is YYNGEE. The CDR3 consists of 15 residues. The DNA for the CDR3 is TGTGCCAGCAGCGTAGGGACTAGCGGGGAGAATGAGCAGTTCTTC. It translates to CASSVGTSGENEQFF.

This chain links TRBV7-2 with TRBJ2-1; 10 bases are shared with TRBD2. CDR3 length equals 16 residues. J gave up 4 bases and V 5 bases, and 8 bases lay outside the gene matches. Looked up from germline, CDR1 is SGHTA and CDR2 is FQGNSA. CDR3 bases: TGTGCCAGCAGCCTGAATATAGCGGGGGGATACAATGAGCAGTTCTTC. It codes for CASSLNIAGGYNEQFF. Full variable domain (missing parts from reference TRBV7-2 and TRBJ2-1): GAGVSQSPSNKVTEKGKDVELRCDPISGHTALYWYRQSLGQGLEFLIYFQGNSAPDKSGLPSDRFSAERTGGSVSTLTIQRTQQEDSAVYLCASSLNIAGGYNEQFFGPGTRLTVL.

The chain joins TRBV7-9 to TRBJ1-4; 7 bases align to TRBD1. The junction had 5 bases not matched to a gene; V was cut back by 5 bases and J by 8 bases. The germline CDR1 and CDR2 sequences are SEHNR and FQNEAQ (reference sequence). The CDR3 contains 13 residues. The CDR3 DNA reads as TGTGCCAGCAGCCTTCTACAGGGGGAAAAACTGTTTTTT. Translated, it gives CASSLLQGEKLFF.

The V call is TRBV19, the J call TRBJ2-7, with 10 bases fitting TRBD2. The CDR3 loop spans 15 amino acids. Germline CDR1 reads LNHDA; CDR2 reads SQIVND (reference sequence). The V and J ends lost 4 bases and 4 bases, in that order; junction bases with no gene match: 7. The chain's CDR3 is CASSTQRGGLYEQYF. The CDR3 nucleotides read TGTGCCAGTAGTACCCAGCGGGGGGGCCTATACGAGCAGTACTTC.

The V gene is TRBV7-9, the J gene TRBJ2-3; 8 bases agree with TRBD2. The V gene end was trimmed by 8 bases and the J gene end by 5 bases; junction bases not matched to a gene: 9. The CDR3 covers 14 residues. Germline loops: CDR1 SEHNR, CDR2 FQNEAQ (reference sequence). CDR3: CASHGLARLDTQYF. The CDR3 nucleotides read TGTGCCAGCCACGGACTAGCCCGTTTAGATACGCAGTATTTT.

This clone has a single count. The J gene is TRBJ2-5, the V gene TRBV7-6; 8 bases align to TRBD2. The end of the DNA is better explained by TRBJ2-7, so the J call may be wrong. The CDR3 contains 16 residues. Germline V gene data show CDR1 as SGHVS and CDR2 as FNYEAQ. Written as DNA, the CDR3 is TGTGCCAGCAGCTCTGGATTAGCGGGAAGCTCCTACGAGCAGTACTTC. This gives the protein CASSSGLAGSSYEQYF.

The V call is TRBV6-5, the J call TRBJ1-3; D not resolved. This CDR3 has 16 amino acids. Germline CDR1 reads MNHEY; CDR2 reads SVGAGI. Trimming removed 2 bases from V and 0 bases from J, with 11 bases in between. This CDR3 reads CASSYKRYVSGNTIYF. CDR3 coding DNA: TGTGCCAGCAGTTACAAACGCTATGTCTCTGGAAACACCATATATTTT.

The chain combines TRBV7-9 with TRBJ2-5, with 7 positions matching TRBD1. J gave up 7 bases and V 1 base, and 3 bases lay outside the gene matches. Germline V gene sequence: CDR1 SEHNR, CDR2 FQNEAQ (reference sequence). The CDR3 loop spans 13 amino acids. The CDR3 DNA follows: TGTGCCAGCAGCTTAGTTTCAGGGGGGACCCAGTACTTC. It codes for CASSLVSGGTQYF.

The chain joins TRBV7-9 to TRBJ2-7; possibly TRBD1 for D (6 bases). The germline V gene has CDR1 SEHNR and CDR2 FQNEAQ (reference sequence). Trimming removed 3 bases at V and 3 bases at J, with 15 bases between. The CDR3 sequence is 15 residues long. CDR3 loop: CASSFGQSLNYEQYF. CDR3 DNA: TGTGCCAGCAGCTTTGGACAGAGTTTAAACTACGAGCAGTACTTC.

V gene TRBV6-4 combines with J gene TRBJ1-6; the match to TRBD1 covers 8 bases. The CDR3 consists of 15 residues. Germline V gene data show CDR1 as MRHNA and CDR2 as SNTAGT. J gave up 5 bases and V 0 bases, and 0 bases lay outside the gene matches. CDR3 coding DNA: TGTGCCAGCAGTGACTCGACAGGGGATAATTCACCCCTCCACTTT. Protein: CASSDSTGDNSPLHF.

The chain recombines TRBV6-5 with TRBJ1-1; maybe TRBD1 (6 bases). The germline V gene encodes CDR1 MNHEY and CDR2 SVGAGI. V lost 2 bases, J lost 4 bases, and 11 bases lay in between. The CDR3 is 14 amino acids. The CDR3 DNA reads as TGTGCCAGCAGTTACGGCAGGGGATCCACTGAAGCTTTCTTT. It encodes CASSYGRGSTEAFF.

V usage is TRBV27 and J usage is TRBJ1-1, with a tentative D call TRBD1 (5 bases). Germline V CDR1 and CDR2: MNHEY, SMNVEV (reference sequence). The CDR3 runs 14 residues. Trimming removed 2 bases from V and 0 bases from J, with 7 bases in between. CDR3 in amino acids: CASSLRTLNTEAFF. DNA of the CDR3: TGTGCCAGCAGTTTAAGGACATTGAACACTGAAGCTTTCTTT.

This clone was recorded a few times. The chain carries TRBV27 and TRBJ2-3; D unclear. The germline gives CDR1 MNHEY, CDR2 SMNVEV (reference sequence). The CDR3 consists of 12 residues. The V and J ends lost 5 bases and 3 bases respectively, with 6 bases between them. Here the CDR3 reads CASSLNTDTQYF. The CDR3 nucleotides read TGTGCCAGCAGTCTAAATACAGATACGCAGTATTTT.

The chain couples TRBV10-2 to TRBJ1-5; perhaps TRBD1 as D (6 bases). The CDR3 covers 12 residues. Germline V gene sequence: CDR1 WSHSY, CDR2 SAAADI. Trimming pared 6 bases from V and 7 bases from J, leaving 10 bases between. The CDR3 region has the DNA TGCGCCAGCAGCTTACAGGGACAGCCCCAGCATTTT. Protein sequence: CASSLQGQPQHF.

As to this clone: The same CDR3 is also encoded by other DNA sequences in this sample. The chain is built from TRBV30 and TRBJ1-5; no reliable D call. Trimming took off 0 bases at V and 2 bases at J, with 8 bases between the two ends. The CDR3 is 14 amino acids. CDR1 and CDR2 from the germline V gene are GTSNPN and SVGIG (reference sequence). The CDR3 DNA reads TGTGCCTGGAGTGTAGGCCAGGGCAATCAGCCCCAGCATTTT. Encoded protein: CAWSVGQGNQPQHF.

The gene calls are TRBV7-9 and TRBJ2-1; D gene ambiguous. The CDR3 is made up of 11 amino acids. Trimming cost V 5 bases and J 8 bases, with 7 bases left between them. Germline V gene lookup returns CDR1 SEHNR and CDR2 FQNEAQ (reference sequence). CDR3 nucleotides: TGTGCCAGCAGCCTTAGCTATGAGCAGTTCTTC. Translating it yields CASSLSYEQFF.

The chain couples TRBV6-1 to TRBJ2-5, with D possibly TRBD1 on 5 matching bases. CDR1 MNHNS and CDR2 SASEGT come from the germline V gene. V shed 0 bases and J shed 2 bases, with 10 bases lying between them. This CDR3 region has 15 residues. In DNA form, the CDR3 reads TGTGCCAGCAGTGAAGCTTCTAGGGGTCAAGAGACCCAGTACTTC. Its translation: CASSEASRGQETQYF.

The CDR3 reads CASSQDRSGQGNQPQHF. CDR3 bases: TGTGCCAGCAGCCAAGATAGGTCGGGACAGGGTAATCAGCCCCAGCATTTT. The genes are TRBV4-2 and TRBJ1-5, with 9 bases fitting TRBD1. The CDR3 is 17 residues long. V dropped 0 bases and J dropped 4; count of bases not matched to a gene: 7. CDR1 and CDR2 from the germline V gene are LGHNA and YNFKEQ.

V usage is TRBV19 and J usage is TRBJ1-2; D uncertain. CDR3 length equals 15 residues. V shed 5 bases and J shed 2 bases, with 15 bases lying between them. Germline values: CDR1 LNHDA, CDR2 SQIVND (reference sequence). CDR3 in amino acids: CASSVSAGTNYGYTF. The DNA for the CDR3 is TGTGCCAGTAGTGTTTCGGCAGGCACCAACTATGGCTACACCTTC.